This T cell receptor (beta chain) emerged from a study of cytomegalovirus exposure and HLA in healthy donors. The PCR was carried out with 60 Vbeta primers and 13 Jbeta primers. Clones were read by immunoSEQ multiplex PCR, and TCRdb kept only the in-frame ones, dropping some. The sample records roughly 120,000 clones, over 70% being singletons. This CDR3 comprises 14 residues. The germline CDR1 and CDR2 sequences are MDHEN and SYDVKM. The V end lost 6 bases, the J end lost 6 bases, and 18 bases lay between the germline ends. This chain joins TRBV28 and TRBJ2-7; D is possibly TRBD1 (5 bases). This TCR came from a woman between 18 and 29 years old in good health and CMV-seronegative. What was sequenced was PBMCs. The CDR3 coding sequence is TGTGCCAGCAGGCCCTCCCAAGCAGGGTCCGAGCAGTACTTC. Translated, it gives CASRPSQAGSEQYF. Using reference TRBV28 and TRBJ2-7 for the parts outside the CDR3, the full variable domain is DVKVTQSSRYLVKRTGEKVFLECVQDMDHENMFWYRQDPGLGLRLIYFSYDVKMKEKGDIPEGYSVSREKKERFSLILESASTNQTSMYLCASRPSQAGSEQYFGPGTRLTVT.